This T cell receptor (beta chain) derives from a study of blood T cell repertoires in COVID-19 (dated by TCRdb to 2020 to 2021). Study-level background: Samples from collaborators originated in the United States, Italy and Spain and spanned both the acute and convalescent phases of COVID-19. The material from the prospective study consisted of cDNA or gDNA derived from T cells, B-cell-depleted T cells, or PBMCs. Subjects who had been exposed to COVID-19, were actively infected with it, or had recovered from it provided the deeply sampled blood TCRbeta repertoires that made up the dataset. The repertoires were released in a freely available public database meant as a resource for research on the immune response to SARS-CoV-2. Samples came from the ongoing ImmuneRACE study (first 160 participants) plus 1,254 subjects from 6 global collaborators. The sample metadata nearly always contained a de-identified subject ID, COVID-19 status, age in years and sex. Where available, HLA class I and class II types were obtained from metadata supplied by the sample provider rather than from assay-based typing.

Overall study outcomes, separate from this receptor: How much clinical and demographic metadata was included differed by source and by participant, and the metadata was provided uncurated.

Remarks on this clone: Its antigen is still unknown. The sample holds no much larger clone one base away, and base qualities are not on file.

The CDR3 starts with the cysteine, ends with the phenylalanine, and has 14 residues. The sequence is cut down to CDR3 DNA, 42 bases in frame from base 1. V is cut by 5 bases and J by 7 bases, and the space between the germline ends is 17 bases. As encoded in the germline V gene (reference sequence), CDR1 is LNHDA while CDR2 is SQIVND. Each collaborating institution followed its own protocols to collect whole blood in K2EDTA tubes. For TCRbeta analysis, collaborators shipped samples as frozen whole blood, isolated PBMCs, or DNA extracted from either of those sample types. The immunoSEQ Assay, a bias-controlled multiplex PCR, was used to amplify TCRbeta CDR3 regions from genomic DNA. The source study handled its data this way. The number of nucleated cells in each sample was estimated by amplification of reference gene primers within the assay. To quantify the absolute abundance of each unique TCRbeta CDR3 rearrangement, sequence reads were collapsed and filtered. For each sample, productive Simpson clonality was calculated by taking the square root of Simpson's diversity index across productive rearrangements. TCRdb mirrors the immuneACCESS table, restricted to in-frame sequences. Some clones are absent from its copies; in checked studies, under half trace to an unresolved V gene, and the reason for the others is unknown. Clone size and V and J calls were adopted from that table, with D and trimming inferred from the DNA. The sample table shows approximately 200,000 clones, and almost 90% are seen once. Around 2.8% of the sample rests with the top ten.

The source material was peripheral blood. The rearranged chain carries TRBV19 and TRBJ1-2; matching of 6 bases hints at TRBD1 as the D gene. The sequence was collected from a woman in her sixties or seventies with acute or convalescent COVID-19. The nucleotides are TGTGCCAGTAGTCGGTTTTCAGGGGTCGTTGGCTACACCTTC. It encodes CASSRFSGVVGYTF.